This is a list of T cell receptor beta chains from one sample in a study of beta chain features in type 1 diabetes. TCRdb's copy holds only in-frame clones and misses some; the assay was immunoSEQ multiplex PCR. The sample has fewer than 350,000 clones, roughly a fifth seen once. Sequencing was carried out using naive CD4+ T cells from blood. These receptors came from a woman aged 18-35 years in good health. Each CDR3 is given with its conserved first and last residue. A D gene is named only where the DNA matches it firmly. Rows may omit the clone size; those that give it use once, few, many or a size class.

d_call	v_call	clone_size	j_call	cdr3_aa	cdr3_nt
TRBD2	TRBV10-3	few	TRBJ2-1	CAINPGGVPEQFF	TGTGCCATCAATCCGGGGGGAGTGCCTGAGCAGTTCTTC
TRBD2	TRBV9	.	TRBJ2-3	CASSVDRTAAGGGTDTQYF	TGTGCCAGCAGCGTAGACCGAACGGCGGCGGGAGGTGGCACAGATACGCAGTATTTT
TRBD1	TRBV4-3	.	TRBJ2-2	CASSRDRVYAGELFF	TGCGCCAGCAGCCGGGACAGGGTGTACGCCGGGGAGCTGTTTTTT
.	TRBV19	.	TRBJ2-1	CASSMRGPYNEQFF	TGTGCCAGTAGTATGCGCGGCCCGTACAATGAGCAGTTCTTC
.	TRBV29-1	.	TRBJ1-5	CSPPRELNQPQHF	TGCAGCCCCCCCCGGGAGCTCAATCAGCCCCAGCATTTT
.	TRBV6-1	.	TRBJ1-5	CASRQGSGSNQPQHF	TGTGCCAGCAGACAGGGTAGCGGGAGCAATCAGCCCCAGCATTTT
.	TRBV30	few	TRBJ2-5	CAWNGGLETQYF	TGTGCCTGGAATGGAGGGCTAGAGACCCAGTACTTC
TRBD1	TRBV4-1	.	TRBJ2-5	CASSLVWGTVQETQYF	TGCGCCAGCAGCCTCGTCTGGGGGACAGTACAAGAGACCCAGTACTTC
.	TRBV30	few	TRBJ1-1	CAWSVNRNTEAFF	TGTGCCTGGAGTGTAAACAGGAACACTGAAGCTTTCTTT
TRBD1	TRBV4-1	.	TRBJ2-7	CASSPRTGHLEQYF	TGCGCCAGCAGCCCTCGGACAGGACATCTCGAGCAGTACTTC
.	TRBV7-3	.	TRBJ2-6	CASSFGPGGANVLTF	TGTGCCAGCAGCTTCGGACCGGGGGGGGCCAACGTCCTGACTTTC
TRBD2	TRBV5-1	few	TRBJ2-7	CASSSLAASYEQYF	TGCGCCAGCAGCTCTCTAGCGGCCTCCTACGAGCAGTACTTC
.	TRBV5-1	few	TRBJ2-2	CASSEGNTGELFF	TGCGCCAGCAGCGAGGGGAACACCGGGGAGCTGTTTTTT